The present T cell receptor (beta chain) was sequenced within a study of human T cells and chemical hapten exposure. A word on this clonotype: Its antigen is undetermined.

A single record per CDR3 protein comes from TCRdb applying MiXCR to the RACE reads. This table has 100,000 to 150,000 distinct CDR3 sequences, roughly 13% appearing once. This CDR3 is built from 16 residues. Germline lookup yields CDR1 SGHTA and CDR2 FQGNSA. The V gene end was trimmed by 1 base and the J gene end by 0 bases; junction bases not matched to a gene: 5. Study findings and constraints: Alopecia in the donors means their immune response may deviate from healthy people's. The study found that PT1 expanded TCR counts correlated positively with patch test score. Significantly greater numbers of large CDR3 similarity clusters came from expanded TCRs than from controls.

Indicated time point: pre-sensitization, week 0. Noted treatment: therapeutic diphenylcyclopropenone sensitization with weekly scalp DPC. Patch tests were applied only after blood draws. V usage is TRBV7-2 and J usage is TRBJ2-5, with 7 bases aligning to TRBD1. Material: whole blood, obtained in connection with sensitization to the hapten diphenylcyclopropenone (DPC). The receptor's source is a woman younger than 35 with alopecia areata. Some clones in this sample may be carry-over from other donors' samples. In DNA, the CDR3 is TGTGCCAGCAGCTTAGAAGGCAGGGGGTACCAAGAGACCCAGTACTTC. It translates to CASSLEGRGYQETQYF.